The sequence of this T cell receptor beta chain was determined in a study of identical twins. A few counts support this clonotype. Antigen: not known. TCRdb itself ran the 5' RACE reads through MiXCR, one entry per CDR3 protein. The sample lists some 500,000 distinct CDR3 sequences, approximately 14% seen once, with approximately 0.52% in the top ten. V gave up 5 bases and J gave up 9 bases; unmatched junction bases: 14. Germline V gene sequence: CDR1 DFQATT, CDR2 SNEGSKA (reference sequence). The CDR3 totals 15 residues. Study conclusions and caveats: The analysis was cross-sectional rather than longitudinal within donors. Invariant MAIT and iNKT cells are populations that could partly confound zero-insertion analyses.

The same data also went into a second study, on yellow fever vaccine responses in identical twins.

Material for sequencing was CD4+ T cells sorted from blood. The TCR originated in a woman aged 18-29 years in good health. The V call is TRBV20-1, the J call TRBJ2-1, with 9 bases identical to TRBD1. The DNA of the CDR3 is TGCAGTGCTCATAGTACCGGGACAGGGCGTGCTGAGCAGTTCTTC. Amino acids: CSAHSTGTGRAEQFF.